Listed below are T cell receptor beta chains from one sample, sequenced in a study of T cells after yellow fever vaccination. TCRdb analysed the 5' RACE reads with MiXCR anew, one entry per CDR3 protein. The sample lists 250,000 to 350,000 distinct CDR3 sequences, under 9% occurring once. The sample in question was CD4+ T cells sorted from PBMCs, obtained 5 days after the yellow fever booster vaccination. The receptors derive from a man aged 18-30 years who received the YFV17D yellow fever vaccine. The conserved cysteine and the conserved F or W are not part of the CDR3 here.

TRBJ1-6 12 TRBV7-8 ASSQGGMRSPLH
TRBJ1-1 11 TRBV5-1 ASSRGGSTEAF
TRBJ2-2 12 TRBV5-1 ASSRTSYTGELF
TRBJ2-5 10 TRBV29-1 SASLVQETQY
TRBJ2-3 15 TRBV18 ASSPNQRGASTDTQY
TRBJ2-5 10 TRBV6-1 ASSEVVETQY
TRBJ1-5 12 TRBV20-1 SARDPTSGQPQH
TRBJ2-6 12 TRBV25-1 ASSEPGGANVLT
TRBJ2-7 12 TRBV4-1 ASSRDDRVYEQY
TRBJ1-1 12 TRBV5-1 ASSLLTENTEAF
TRBJ2-6 11 TRBV28 ASETSGANVLT
TRBJ2-5 14 TRBV25-1 ASSDVSLAGGETQY
TRBJ2-2 12 TRBV27 ATSMWGGTGELF
TRBJ1-2 12 TRBV5-1 ASSFSQGASGYT
TRBJ1-5 11 TRBV5-1 ASSLEVNQPQH
TRBJ1-6 10 TRBV25-1 ASSEPGAPLH
TRBJ2-1 12 TRBV20-1 SAGRGLPYNEQF
TRBJ1-6 12 TRBV10-3 AISTGTENSPLH
TRBJ2-2 16 TRBV20-1 SARGRGTSGGNTGELF
TRBJ2-1 11 TRBV24-1 ATSGTDLGEQF
TRBJ1-2 11 TRBV5-6 ASSRQASYGYT
TRBJ2-2 13 TRBV7-3 ASARGGASTGELF
TRBJ2-5 11 TRBV18 ASSHGGEETQY
TRBJ2-3 16 TRBV2 ASRKGLAGGTSTDTQY
TRBJ1-1 14 TRBV7-3 ASSLIGGGRVTEAF
TRBJ2-1 10 TRBV6-2/TRBV6-3 ASSSQPGLAS
TRBJ2-6 15 TRBV5-6 ASSLTQAPYGANVLT
TRBJ2-3 13 TRBV5-4 ASSLLLGGGDTQY
TRBJ2-6 12 TRBV2 ASRRSSGANVLT
TRBJ1-2 12 TRBV10-3 AITRTGADYGYT
TRBJ2-6 15 TRBV11-1 ASSSFQYGSGANVLT
TRBJ2-7 13 TRBV15 ATSRGLAGSYEQY
TRBJ1-5 11 TRBV29-1 SVAADSNQPQH
TRBJ2-1 13 TRBV15 ATSRGGGGPNEQF
TRBJ2-7 13 TRBV7-2 ASSINSDRSVWQY
TRBJ2-5 12 TRBV4-1 ASSQVTIQETQY
TRBJ2-3 9 TRBV18 ASSRVDTQY
TRBJ1-1 11 TRBV4-1 ASTRGQNTEAF
TRBJ1-6 13 TRBV6-5 ASTPRGTGVSPLH
TRBJ1-2 13 TRBV18 ASSSWDRRTYGYT
TRBJ2-5 13 TRBV7-3 ASSLGLGPQETQY
TRBJ2-2 13 TRBV7-2 ASSPGQGGTGELF
TRBJ2-3 12 TRBV24-1 ATSDRLVADTQY
TRBJ2-2 15 TRBV5-1 ASRYRGPTTYTGELF
TRBJ2-1 10 TRBV12-3/TRBV12-4 ASSLAYNEQF
TRBJ2-3 13 TRBV5-1 ASSLQAGALDTQY
TRBJ2-2 13 TRBV10-1 ASSVGGRKTGELF
TRBJ2-1 14 TRBV5-1 ASSLDTAGSYNEQF
TRBJ2-3 13 TRBV7-2 ASSLIGGTWDTQY
TRBJ2-3 12 TRBV4-1 ASSQGLSTDTQY
TRBJ2-7 12 TRBV7-2 ASSRDQGVGEQY
TRBJ1-5 13 TRBV3-1 ASSQSELSNQPQH
TRBJ2-1 15 TRBV24-1 ATSDPGAGGSYNEQF
TRBJ1-6 13 TRBV5-1 ASSGGAGLSSPLH
TRBJ2-1 12 TRBV14 ASRASGGYNEQF
TRBJ2-1 14 TRBV7-9 ASSLGDRGTYNEQF
TRBJ1-1 12 TRBV5-1 ASSSGGLGTEAF
TRBJ1-2 10 TRBV6-2/TRBV6-3 ASSYPTGLKD
TRBJ2-5 12 TRBV19 ASRNGGSQETQY